This entry concerns a single TCR beta chain. What it recognizes is unknown. V dropped 5 bases and J dropped 4; count of bases not matched to a gene: 6. Germline values: CDR1 SEHNR, CDR2 FQNEAQ (reference sequence). The CDR3 consists of 15 residues. This record belongs to a study of cytomegalovirus exposure and HLA in healthy donors. Regarding the study as a whole: Among TCR beta chains, those listed as cytomegalovirus-associated numbered about 150. Most CMV-associated TCR beta chains were later found to appear HLA-restricted.

Primers for the PCR totalled 60 Vbeta and 13 Jbeta. The method was immunoSEQ multiplex PCR; TCRdb's version includes in-frame clones alone and lacks a portion of them. In the table there are 150,000 or so clones, more than 70% of which are singletons. The sample was PBMCs. This chain links TRBV7-9 with TRBJ2-5, with TRBD1 matching 11 bases. This receptor was obtained from a woman in her thirties or forties in good health and CMV-seropositive. The CDR3 protein is CASSRGTGGTETQYF. The CDR3 region has the DNA TGTGCCAGCAGCCGAGGGACAGGGGGTACAGAGACCCAGTACTTC.